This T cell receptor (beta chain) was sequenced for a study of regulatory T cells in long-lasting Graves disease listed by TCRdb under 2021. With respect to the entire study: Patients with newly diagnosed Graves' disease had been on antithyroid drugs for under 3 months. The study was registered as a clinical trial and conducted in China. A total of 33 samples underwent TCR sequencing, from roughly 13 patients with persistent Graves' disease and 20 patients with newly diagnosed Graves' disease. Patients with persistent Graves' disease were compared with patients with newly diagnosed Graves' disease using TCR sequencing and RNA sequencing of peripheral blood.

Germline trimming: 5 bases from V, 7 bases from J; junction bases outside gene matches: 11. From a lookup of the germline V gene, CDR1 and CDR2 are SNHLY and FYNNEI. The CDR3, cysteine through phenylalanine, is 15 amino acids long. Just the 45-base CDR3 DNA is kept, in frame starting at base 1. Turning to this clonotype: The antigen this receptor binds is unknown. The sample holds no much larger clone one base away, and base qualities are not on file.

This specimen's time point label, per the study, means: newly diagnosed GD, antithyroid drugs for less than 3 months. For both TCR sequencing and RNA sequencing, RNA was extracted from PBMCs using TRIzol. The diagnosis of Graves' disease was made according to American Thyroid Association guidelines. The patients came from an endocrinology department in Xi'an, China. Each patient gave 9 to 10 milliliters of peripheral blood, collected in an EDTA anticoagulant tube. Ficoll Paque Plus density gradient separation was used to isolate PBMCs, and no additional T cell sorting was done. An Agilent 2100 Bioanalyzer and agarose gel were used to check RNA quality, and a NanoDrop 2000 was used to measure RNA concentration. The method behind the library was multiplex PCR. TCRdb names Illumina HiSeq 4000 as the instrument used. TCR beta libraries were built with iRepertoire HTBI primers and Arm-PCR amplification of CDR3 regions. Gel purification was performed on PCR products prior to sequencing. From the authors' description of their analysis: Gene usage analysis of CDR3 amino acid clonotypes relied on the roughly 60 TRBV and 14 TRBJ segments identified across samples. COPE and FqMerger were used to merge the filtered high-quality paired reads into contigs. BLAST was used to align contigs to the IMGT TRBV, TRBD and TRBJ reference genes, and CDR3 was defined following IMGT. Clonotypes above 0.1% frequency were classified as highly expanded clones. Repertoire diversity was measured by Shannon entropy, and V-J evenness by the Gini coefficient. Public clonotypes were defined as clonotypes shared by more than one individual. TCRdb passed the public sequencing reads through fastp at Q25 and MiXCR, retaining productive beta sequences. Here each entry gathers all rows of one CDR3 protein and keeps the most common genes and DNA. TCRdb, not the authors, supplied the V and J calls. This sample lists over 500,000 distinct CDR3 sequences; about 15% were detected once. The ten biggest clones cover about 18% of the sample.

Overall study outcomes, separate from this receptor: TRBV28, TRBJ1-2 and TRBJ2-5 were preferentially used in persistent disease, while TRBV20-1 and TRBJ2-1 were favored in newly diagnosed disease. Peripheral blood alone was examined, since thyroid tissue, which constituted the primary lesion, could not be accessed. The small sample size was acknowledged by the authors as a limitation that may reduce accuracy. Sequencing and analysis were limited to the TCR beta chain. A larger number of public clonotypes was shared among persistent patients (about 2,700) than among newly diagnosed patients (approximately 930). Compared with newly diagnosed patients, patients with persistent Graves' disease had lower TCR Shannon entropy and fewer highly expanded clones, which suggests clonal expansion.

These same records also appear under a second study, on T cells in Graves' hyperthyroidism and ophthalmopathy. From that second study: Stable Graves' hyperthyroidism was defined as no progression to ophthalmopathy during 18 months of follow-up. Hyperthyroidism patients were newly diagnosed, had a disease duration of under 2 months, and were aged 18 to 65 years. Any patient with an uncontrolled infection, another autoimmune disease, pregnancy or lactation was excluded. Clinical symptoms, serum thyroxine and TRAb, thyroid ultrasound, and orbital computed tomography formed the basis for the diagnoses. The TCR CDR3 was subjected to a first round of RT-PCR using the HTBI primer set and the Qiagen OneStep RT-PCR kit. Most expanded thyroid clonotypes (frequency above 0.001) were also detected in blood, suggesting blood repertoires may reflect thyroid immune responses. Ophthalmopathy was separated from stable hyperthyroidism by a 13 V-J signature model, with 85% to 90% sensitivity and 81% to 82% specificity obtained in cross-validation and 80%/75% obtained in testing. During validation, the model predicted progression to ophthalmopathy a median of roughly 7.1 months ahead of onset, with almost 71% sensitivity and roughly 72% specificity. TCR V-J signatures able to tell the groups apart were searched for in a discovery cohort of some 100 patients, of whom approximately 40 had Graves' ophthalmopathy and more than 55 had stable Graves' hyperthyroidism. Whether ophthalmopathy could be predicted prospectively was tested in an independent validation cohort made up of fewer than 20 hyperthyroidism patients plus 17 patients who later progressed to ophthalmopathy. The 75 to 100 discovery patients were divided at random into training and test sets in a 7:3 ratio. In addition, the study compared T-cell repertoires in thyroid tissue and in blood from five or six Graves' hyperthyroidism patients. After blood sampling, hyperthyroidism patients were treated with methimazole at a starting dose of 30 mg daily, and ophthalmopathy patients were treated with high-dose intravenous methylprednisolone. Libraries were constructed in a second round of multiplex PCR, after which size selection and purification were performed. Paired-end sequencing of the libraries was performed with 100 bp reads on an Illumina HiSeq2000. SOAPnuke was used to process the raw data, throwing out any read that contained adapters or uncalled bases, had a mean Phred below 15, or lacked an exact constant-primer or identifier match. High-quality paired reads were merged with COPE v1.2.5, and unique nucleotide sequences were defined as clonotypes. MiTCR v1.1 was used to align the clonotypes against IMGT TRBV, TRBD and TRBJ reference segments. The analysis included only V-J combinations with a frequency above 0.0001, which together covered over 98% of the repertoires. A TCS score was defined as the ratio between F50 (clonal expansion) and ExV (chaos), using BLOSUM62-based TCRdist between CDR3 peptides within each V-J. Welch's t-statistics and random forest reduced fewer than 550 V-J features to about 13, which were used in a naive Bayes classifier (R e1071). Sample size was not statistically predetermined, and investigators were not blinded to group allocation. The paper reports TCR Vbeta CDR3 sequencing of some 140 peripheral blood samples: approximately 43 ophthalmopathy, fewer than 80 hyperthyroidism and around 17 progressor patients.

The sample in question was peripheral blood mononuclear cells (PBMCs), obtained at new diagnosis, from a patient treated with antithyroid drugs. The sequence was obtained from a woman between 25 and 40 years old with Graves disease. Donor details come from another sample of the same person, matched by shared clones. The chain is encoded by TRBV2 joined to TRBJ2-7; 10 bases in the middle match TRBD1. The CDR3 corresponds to CASSRTGTGVNEQYF. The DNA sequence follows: TGTGCCAGCAGTCGAACCGGGACAGGGGTCAATGAGCAGTACTTC.